The next 14 T cell receptor beta chains were all read from a single sample in a study of cytomegalovirus exposure and HLA in healthy donors. A multiplex PCR was run with 60 Vbeta primers and 13 Jbeta primers. Libraries were prepared by immunoSEQ multiplex PCR; TCRdb keeps only in-frame clonotypes and omits some of them. In the table there are hundreds of thousands of clones, more than 60% of which are singletons. Input material: PBMCs. Receptor source: an older woman in good health and CMV-seropositive.

J is TRBJ2-5 and V is TRBV6-5; the D gene is possibly TRBD2 (6 bases). The germline V gene encodes CDR1 MNHEY and CDR2 SVGAGI. V lost 5 bases, J lost 5 bases, and 18 bases lay in between. The CDR3 consists of 15 residues. CDR3 nucleotide sequence: TGTGCCAGCAGTACGGGACTGACAAGAGGGGAGACCCAGTACTTC. Protein sequence: CASSTGLTRGETQYF.

The gene calls are TRBV5-1 and TRBJ2-5; 16 bases map to TRBD2. Trimming cost V 5 bases and J 5 bases; bases outside gene matches: 9. Germline CDR1 reads SGHRS; CDR2 reads YFSETQ. The CDR3 consists of 17 residues. The CDR3 DNA reads as TGCGCCAGCAGGCCACCGGGACTAGCGGGGGGGGGCGAGACCCAGTACTTC. Its translation is CASRPPGLAGGGETQYF.

The rearrangement uses TRBV19 and TRBJ1-1, with a weak D call TRBD1 (6 bases). Germline lookup yields CDR1 LNHDA and CDR2 SQIVND (reference sequence). V gave up 7 bases and J gave up 4 bases, with 16 bases separating them. CDR3 length: 14 amino acids. The CDR3 region has the DNA TGTGCCAGTACAGTTAGGGGGATAGCCACTGAAGCTTTCTTT. Its protein is CASTVRGIATEAFF.

On this clone itself: Compared with germline, one end of the junction differs, possibly owing to a read error. The rearrangement uses TRBV7-2 and TRBJ1-2, with D tentatively TRBD1 (6 bases). The CDR3 sequence is 13 residues long. CDR1 SGHTA and CDR2 FQGNSA come from the germline V gene. The DNA for the CDR3 is TGTGCCAGCAGCTTAGGTCGGGACACCCTGTGGGGCTTC. Amino acids: CASSLGRDTLWGF.

The chain combines TRBV5-1 with TRBJ2-2; tentatively, D is TRBD2 (5 bases). The CDR3 contains 14 residues. Germline CDR1 and CDR2: SGHRS and YFSETQ. V lost 5 bases and J 2 bases, leaving 10 bases between the germline ends. The CDR3 DNA sequence: TGCGCCAGCAGGGTAGCGACCAACACCGGGGAGCTGTTTTTT. This encodes CASRVATNTGELFF.

With regard to this clone: Within the sample, other DNA sequences also encode this same CDR3. V gene TRBV7-2 combines with J gene TRBJ1-6; 7 bases map to TRBD1. Germline CDR1 reads SGHTA; CDR2 reads FQGNSA. The CDR3 runs 15 residues. Trimming at V came to 1 base and at J to 8 bases, leaving 5 bases not matched to a gene. Written as DNA, the CDR3 is TGTGCCAGCAGCTTAGGGGGACAGCCCTATTCACCCCTCCACTTT. Translated: CASSLGGQPYSPLHF. Together with reference TRBV7-2 and TRBJ1-6, the CDR3 gives the full variable domain: GAGVSQSPSNKVTEKGKDVELRCDPISGHTALYWYRQSLGQGLEFLIYFQGNSAPDKSGLPSDRFSAERTGGSVSTLTIQRTQQEDSAVYLCASSLGGQPYSPLHFGNGTRLTVT.

CDR3 nucleotide sequence: TGTGCCATCAGTCGGGGACAGGGCGACGAGCAGTACTTC. This sequence encodes CAISRGQGDEQYF. This chain connects TRBV10-3 to TRBJ2-7; 9 bases line up with TRBD1. Germline CDR1 reads ENHRY; CDR2 reads SYGVKD. The ends lost 5 bases at V and 5 bases at J; junction bases unmatched: 4. There are 13 residues in the CDR3.

Comment on this clone: Sequence at one end of the junction differs from germline and may be a read error. The chain has TRBV5-1 and TRBJ1-2, with TRBD1 identical over 9 bases. Germline V CDR1 and CDR2: SGHRS, YFSETQ. This CDR3 is built from 15 residues. The CDR3 DNA reads as TGCGCCGGCAGCTCCCGGGACAGGGACCCCTATGGCTACACCTTC. This codes for CAGSSRDRDPYGYTF.

In its sample, this clone was seen once. The rearrangement links TRBV7-8 to TRBJ1-1; no reliable D call. The germline CDR1 and CDR2 sequences are SGHVS and FQNEAQ. The CDR3 consists of 15 residues. The V end lost 1 base, the J end lost 4 bases, and 13 bases lay between the germline ends. CDR3 DNA: TGTGCCAGCAGCTTAGTATCAGGTGTCGGCACTGAAGCTTTCTTT. Translation: CASSLVSGVGTEAFF.

The chain couples TRBV6-1 to TRBJ1-6; D is undetermined. In germline, CDR1 is MNHNS, CDR2 SASEGT. The ends were cut back, 1 base at V and 6 bases at J, with 10 bases in the middle. CDR3 length: 15 amino acids. The CDR3 DNA is TGTGCCAGCAGTGAAGTTTCTCACATTAATTCACCCCTCCACTTT. As protein: CASSEVSHINSPLHF.

The chain recombines TRBV6-1 with TRBJ2-3, with D unresolved. V lost 3 bases, J lost 6 bases, and 16 bases lay in between. The length of the CDR3 is 15 residues. Germline CDR1 is MNHNS and CDR2 is SASEGT. This chain's CDR3 is CASSDPGSYWDTQYF. CDR3 bases: TGTGCCAGCAGTGACCCCGGGTCATACTGGGATACGCAGTATTTT.

The V and J genes are TRBV2 and TRBJ2-5; 7 bases fit TRBD1. The CDR3 is made up of 15 amino acids. The V gene's germline CDR1 is SNHLY and CDR2 FYNNEI. Trimming removed 4 bases from V and 5 bases from J; junction bases left unmatched: 10. The CDR3 DNA follows: TGTGCCAGCAGTGGAAATACAGGGGCTAGGGAGACCCAGTACTTC. Translating it yields CASSGNTGARETQYF.

This chain uses TRBV2 with TRBJ2-7, with 8 bases identical to TRBD2. V lost 5 bases, J lost 7 bases, and 10 bases stayed unmatched. This CDR3 has 14 amino acids. CDR1 and CDR2 from the germline V gene are SNHLY and FYNNEI. This chain's CDR3 is CASSYLGLAGEQYF. As DNA, the CDR3 is TGTGCCAGCAGTTACCTCGGGTTAGCGGGGGAGCAGTACTTC.

The chain employs TRBV28 and TRBJ1-1; tentative D call: TRBD1 (6 bases). Germline CDR1 and CDR2: MDHEN and SYDVKM. The CDR3 is 12 residues long. Trimming stripped 5 bases from V and 5 bases from J, with 9 bases between. The CDR3 nucleotides are TGTGCCAGCAGTATACAGGGTACTGAAGCTTTCTTT. This sequence encodes CASSIQGTEAFF.